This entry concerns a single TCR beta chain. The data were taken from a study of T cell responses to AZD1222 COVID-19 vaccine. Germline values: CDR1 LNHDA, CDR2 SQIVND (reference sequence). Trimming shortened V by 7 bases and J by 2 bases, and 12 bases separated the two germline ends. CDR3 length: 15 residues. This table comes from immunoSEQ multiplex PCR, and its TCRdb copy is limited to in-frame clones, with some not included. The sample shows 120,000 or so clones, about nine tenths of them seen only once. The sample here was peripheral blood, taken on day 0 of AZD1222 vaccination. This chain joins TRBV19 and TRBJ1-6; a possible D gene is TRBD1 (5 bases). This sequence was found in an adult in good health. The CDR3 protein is CASKVSDTYNSPLHF. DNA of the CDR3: TGTGCCAGTAAAGTCTCGGACACCTATAATTCACCCCTCCACTTT.